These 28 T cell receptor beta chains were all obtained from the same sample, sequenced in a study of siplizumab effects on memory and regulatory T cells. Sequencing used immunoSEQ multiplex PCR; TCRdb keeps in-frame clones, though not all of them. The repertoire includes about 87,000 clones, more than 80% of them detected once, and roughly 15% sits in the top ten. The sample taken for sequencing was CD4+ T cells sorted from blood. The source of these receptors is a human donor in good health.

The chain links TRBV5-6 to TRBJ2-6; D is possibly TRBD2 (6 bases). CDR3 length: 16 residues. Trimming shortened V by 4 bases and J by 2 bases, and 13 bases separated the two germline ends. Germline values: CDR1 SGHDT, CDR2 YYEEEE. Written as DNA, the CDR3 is TGTGCCAGCAGCCCTGGACTAACCACTGGGGCCAACGTCCTGACTTTC. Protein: CASSPGLTTGANVLTF.

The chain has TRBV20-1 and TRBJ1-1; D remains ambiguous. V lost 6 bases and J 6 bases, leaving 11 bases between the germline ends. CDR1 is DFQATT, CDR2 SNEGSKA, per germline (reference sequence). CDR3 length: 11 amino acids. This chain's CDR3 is CSATSKPEAFF. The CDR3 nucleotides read TGCAGTGCCACTTCTAAACCTGAAGCTTTCTTT.

CDR3 in amino acids: CASSSNPGLAGTTGELFF. The CDR3 DNA reads TGTGCCAGCAGCTCCAATCCGGGACTAGCGGGAACCACCGGGGAGCTGTTTTTT. The chain uses TRBV7-3 and TRBJ2-2; 13 positions match TRBD2. Germline V gene lookup returns CDR1 SGHTA and CDR2 FQGTGA. This CDR3 region has 18 residues. After removal of 4 bases from V and 4 bases from J, the junction contained 9 bases not matched to a gene.

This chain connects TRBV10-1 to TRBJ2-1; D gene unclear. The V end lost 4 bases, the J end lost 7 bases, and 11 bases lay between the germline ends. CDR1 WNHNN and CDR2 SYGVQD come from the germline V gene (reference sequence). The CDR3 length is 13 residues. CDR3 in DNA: TGCGCCAGCAGTGTAGGGTTCCCGAATGAGCAGTTCTTC. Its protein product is CASSVGFPNEQFF.

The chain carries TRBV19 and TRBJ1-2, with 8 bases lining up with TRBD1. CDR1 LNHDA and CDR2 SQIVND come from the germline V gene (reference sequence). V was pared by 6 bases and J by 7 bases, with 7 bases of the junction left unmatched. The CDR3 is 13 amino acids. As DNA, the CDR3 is TGTGCCAGTAGCCCGACAGGGGTGTTTGGCTACACCTTC. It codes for CASSPTGVFGYTF.

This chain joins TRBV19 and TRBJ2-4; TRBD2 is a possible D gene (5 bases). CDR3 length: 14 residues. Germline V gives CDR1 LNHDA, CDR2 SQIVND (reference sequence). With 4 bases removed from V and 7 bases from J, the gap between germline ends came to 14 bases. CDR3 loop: CASSTGLGGNIQYF. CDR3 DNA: TGTGCCAGTAGTACCGGGCTTGGCGGGAACATTCAGTACTTC.

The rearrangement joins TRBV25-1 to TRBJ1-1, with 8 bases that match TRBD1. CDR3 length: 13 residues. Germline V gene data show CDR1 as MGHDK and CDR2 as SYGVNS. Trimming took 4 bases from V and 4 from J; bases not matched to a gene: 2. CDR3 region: CASSGTGTTEAFF. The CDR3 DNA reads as TGTGCCAGCAGTGGGACAGGGACCACTGAAGCTTTCTTT.

This chain's CDR3 is CASRRVPGEVDTQYF. The DNA for the CDR3 is TGTGCCAGCAGACGGGTCCCCGGGGAAGTAGATACGCAGTATTTT. The J gene is TRBJ2-3, the V gene TRBV7-2; perhaps TRBD2 as D (5 bases). The CDR3 loop spans 15 amino acids. Germline CDR1 reads SGHTA; CDR2 reads FQGNSA. Trimming removed 6 bases from V and 5 bases from J, with 18 bases in between. The whole variable domain, filled in from reference TRBV7-2 and TRBJ2-3, reads GAGVSQSPSNKVTEKGKDVELRCDPISGHTALYWYRQSLGQGLEFLIYFQGNSAPDKSGLPSDRFSAERTGGSVSTLTIQRTQQEDSAVYLCASRRVPGEVDTQYFGPGTRLTVL.

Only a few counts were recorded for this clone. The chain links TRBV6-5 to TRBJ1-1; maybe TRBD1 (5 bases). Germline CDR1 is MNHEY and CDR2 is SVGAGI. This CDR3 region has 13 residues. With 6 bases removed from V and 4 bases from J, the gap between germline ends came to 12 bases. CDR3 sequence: CASRPRESTEAFF. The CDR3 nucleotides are TGTGCCAGCAGACCCAGGGAGAGCACTGAAGCTTTCTTT.

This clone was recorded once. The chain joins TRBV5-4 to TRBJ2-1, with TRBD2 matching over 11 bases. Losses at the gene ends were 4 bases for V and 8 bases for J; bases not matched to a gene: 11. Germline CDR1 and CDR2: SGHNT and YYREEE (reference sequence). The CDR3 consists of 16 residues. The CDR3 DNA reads TGTGCCAGCAGCGAGTTAGCGGGAGGGCCTATCGATGAGCAGTTCTTC. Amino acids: CASSELAGGPIDEQFF. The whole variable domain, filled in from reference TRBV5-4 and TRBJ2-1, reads ETGVTQSPTHLIKTRGQQVTLRCSSQSGHNTVSWYQQALGQGPQFIFQYYREEENGRGNFPPRFSGLQFPNYSSELNVNALELDDSALYLCASSELAGGPIDEQFFGPGTRLTVL.

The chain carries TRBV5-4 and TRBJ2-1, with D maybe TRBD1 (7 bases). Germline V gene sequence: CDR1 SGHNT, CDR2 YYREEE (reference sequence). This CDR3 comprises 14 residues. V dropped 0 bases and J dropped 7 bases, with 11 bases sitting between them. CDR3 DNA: TGTGCCAGCAGCTTGGAGGGGGGACAGAATGAGCAGTTCTTC. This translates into CASSLEGGQNEQFF.

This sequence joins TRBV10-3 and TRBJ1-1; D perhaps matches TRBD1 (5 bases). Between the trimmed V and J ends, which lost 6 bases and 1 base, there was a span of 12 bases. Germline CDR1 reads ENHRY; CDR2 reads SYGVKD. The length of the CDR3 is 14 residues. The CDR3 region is CAISRQKENTEAFF. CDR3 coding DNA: TGTGCCATCAGCCGACAGAAAGAGAACACTGAAGCTTTCTTT.

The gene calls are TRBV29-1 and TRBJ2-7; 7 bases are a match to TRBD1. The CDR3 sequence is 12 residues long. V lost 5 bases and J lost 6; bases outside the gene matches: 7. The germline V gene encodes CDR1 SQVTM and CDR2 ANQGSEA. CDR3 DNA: TGCAGCGTTCAACGAGGGGGCGGCGAGCAGTACTTC. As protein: CSVQRGGGEQYF.

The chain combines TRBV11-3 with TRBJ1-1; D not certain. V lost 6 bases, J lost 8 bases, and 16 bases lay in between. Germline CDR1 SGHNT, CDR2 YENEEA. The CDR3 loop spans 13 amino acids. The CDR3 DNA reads TGTGCCAGCAGTAAAGAGTTTACGGGGGAAGCTTTCTTT. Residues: CASSKEFTGEAFF.

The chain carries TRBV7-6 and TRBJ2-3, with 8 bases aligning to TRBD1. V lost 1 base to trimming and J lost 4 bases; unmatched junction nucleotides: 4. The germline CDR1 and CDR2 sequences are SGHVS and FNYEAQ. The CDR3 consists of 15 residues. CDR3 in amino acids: CASSLEQGGPDTQYF. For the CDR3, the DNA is TGTGCCAGCAGCTTAGAACAGGGGGGTCCAGATACGCAGTATTTT. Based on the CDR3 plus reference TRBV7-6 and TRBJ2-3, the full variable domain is GAGVSQSPRYKVTKRGQDVALRCDPISGHVSLYWYRQALGQGPEFLTYFNYEAQQDKSGLPNDRFSAERPEGSISTLTIQRTEQRDSAMYRCASSLEQGGPDTQYFGPGTRLTVL.

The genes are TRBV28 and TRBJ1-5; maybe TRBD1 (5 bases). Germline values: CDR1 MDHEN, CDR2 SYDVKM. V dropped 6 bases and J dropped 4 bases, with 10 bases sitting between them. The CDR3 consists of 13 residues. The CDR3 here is CASRPTGNQPQHF. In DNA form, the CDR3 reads TGTGCCAGCAGGCCCACAGGAAATCAGCCCCAGCATTTT. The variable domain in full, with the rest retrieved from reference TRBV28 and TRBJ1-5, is DVKVTQSSRYLVKRTGEKVFLECVQDMDHENMFWYRQDPGLGLRLIYFSYDVKMKEKGDIPEGYSVSREKKERFSLILESASTNQTSMYLCASRPTGNQPQHFGDGTRLSIL.

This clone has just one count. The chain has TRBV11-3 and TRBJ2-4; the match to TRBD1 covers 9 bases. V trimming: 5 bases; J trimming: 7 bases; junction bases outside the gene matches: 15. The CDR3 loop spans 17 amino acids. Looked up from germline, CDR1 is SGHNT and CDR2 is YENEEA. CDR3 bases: TGTGCCAGCAGCACCGGGACAGGGCATACTAGTTTGAACATTCAGTACTTC. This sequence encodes CASSTGTGHTSLNIQYF.

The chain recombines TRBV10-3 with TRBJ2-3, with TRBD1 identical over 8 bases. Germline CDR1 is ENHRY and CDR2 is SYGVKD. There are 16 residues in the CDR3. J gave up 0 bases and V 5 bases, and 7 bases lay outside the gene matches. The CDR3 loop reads CAISPGDRGSTDTQYF. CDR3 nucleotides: TGTGCCATCAGTCCCGGCGACAGGGGAAGCACAGATACGCAGTATTTT.

CDR3 sequence: CASSFGGSQYF. In DNA, the CDR3 is TGTGCCAGCAGTTTCGGCGGGAGTCAGTACTTC. V usage is TRBV27 and J usage is TRBJ2-4, with TRBD2 identical over 7 bases. The length of the CDR3 is 11 residues. CDR1 is MNHEY and CDR2 is SMNVEV in the germline V gene (reference sequence). V shed 3 bases and J 12 bases; nucleotides not matched to a gene: 2.

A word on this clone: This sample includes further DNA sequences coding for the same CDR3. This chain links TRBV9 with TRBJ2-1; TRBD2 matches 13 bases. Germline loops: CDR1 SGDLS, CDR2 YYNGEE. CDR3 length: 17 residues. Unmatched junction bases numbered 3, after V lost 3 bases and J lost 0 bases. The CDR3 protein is CASSARTSGSSYNEQFF. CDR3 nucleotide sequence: TGTGCCAGCAGCGCCCGGACTAGCGGGAGCTCCTACAATGAGCAGTTCTTC.

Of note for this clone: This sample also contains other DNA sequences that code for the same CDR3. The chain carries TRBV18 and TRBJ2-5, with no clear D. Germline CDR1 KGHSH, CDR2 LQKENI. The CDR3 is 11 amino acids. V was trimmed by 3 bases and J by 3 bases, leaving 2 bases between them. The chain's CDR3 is CASSPKETQYF. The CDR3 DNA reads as TGTGCCAGCTCACCCAAAGAGACCCAGTACTTC.

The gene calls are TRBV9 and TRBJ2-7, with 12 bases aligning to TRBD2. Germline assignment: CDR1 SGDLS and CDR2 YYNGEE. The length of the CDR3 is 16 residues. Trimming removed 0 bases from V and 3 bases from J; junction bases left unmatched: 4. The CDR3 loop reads CASSVASGGGIYEQYF. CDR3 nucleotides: TGTGCCAGCAGCGTAGCTAGCGGGGGGGGGATCTACGAGCAGTACTTC.

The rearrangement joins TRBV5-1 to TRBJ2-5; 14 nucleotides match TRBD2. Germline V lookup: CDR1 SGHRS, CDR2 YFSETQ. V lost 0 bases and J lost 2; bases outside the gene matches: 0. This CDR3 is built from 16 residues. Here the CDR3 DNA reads TGCGCCAGCAGCTTGGGACTAGCGGGAGGGCAAGAGACCCAGTACTTC. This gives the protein CASSLGLAGGQETQYF.

The CDR3 reads CASGPSPQLAGPSYNEQFF. The CDR3 DNA reads as TGTGCTAGTGGTCCCTCCCCCCAACTAGCGGGCCCCTCCTACAATGAGCAGTTCTTC. The chain recombines TRBV12-5 with TRBJ2-1, with 9 bases lining up with TRBD2. The CDR3 sequence is 19 residues long. The germline gives CDR1 LGHNT, CDR2 FRNRAP. J was trimmed by 0 bases and V by 5 bases; bases with no gene match: 14.

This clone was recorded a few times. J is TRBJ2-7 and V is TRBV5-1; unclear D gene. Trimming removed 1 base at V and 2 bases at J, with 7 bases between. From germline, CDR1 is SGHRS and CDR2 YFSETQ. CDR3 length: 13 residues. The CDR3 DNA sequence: TGCGCCAGCAGCTTGCAGGCCACCTACGAGCAGTACTTC. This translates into CASSLQATYEQYF. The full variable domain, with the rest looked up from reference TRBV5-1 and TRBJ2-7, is KAGVTQTPRYLIKTRGQQVTLSCSPISGHRSVSWYQQTPGQGLQFLFEYFSETQRNKGNFPGRFSGRQFSNSRSEMNVSTLELGDSALYLCASSLQATYEQYFGPGTRLTVT.

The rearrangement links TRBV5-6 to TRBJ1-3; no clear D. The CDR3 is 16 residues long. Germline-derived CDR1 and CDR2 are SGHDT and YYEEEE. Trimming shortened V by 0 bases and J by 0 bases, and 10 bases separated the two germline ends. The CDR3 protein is CASSLGIGRSGNTIYF. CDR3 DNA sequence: TGTGCCAGCAGCTTGGGGATTGGACGCTCTGGAAACACCATATATTTT.

The CDR3 DNA follows: TGCAGCGTTGGGGCGACAGGAACTGAAGCTTTCTTT. This encodes CSVGATGTEAFF. This rearrangement joins TRBV29-1 to TRBJ1-1, with D perhaps matching TRBD1 (6 bases). Germline V gives CDR1 SQVTM, CDR2 ANQGSEA. There are 12 residues in the CDR3. V was clipped by 4 bases and J by 5 bases, with 11 bases between them.

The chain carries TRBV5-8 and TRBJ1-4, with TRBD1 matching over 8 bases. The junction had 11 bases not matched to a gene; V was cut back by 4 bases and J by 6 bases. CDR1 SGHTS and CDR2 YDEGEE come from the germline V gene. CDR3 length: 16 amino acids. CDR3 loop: CASSLPGGRLDEKLFF. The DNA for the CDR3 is TGTGCCAGCAGCCTACCAGGGGGCAGGTTGGATGAAAAACTGTTTTTT.